This T cell receptor (beta chain) was identified during a study of shared clonotypes between healthy human individuals (dated by TCRdb to 2020 to 2022). About the study as a whole: A couple of women and three men aged 18 to 49 years were included in the cohort. To estimate repertoire size and how much clonotype sharing occurs between individuals, the study deeply sequenced the blood TCR repertoires of 5 or 6 healthy adults. For each donor, CD4 naive and CD4 memory were each given three plates, CD8 naive was given two plates, and CD8 memory was given one plate. Between about 0.94 and 8.9 billion PBMCs per donor were obtained by leukapheresis. Different laboratories and diverse techniques were used to prepare libraries and sequence TCR repertoires, to increase sequencing depth and limit assay-specific biases. The study at large found these results: Pairwise subsampling indicated that sequencing depth was expected to affect the degree of clonotype sharing among donors. Estimated clonotype richness was generally larger for naive than for memory subsets. When a handful of donors were compared, the shared fraction of clonotypes was roughly 4.8% for naive CD4, approximately 3.5% for naive CD8, 2% to 2.5% for memory CD4, and approximately 0.4% for memory CD8. The genetic and exposure-history diversity represented was limited by the small number of donors. Rarefaction of sorted-subset datasets indicated incomplete sequencing despite the large sequencing depth. Sampling was restricted to blood, and TCR repertoires in tissues likely differ from the TCR repertoires found in blood. Clonotypes shared by all four sorted-subset donors showed higher generation probabilities than non-shared clonotypes.

Turning to this clone: Its antigen is still unknown. No quality values exist for individual bases; no much larger clone is one base distant.

Using the deep immunoSEQ assay, TCR CDR3 regions were amplified from genomic DNA by multiplex PCR. Extracted genomic DNA from each cell subset was distributed evenly across all wells of several immunoSEQ 96-well plates, and each plate was treated as a replicate. Each replicate PCR for sorted subsets received 200 ng genomic DNA, equal to about 29,000 T cell genomes. The purified libraries were quantified using a Qubit 3.0 fluorometer, sized with a Bioanalyzer 2100, and then quantified again using the KAPA Library Quantification kit. A separate single-read 150-cycle Illumina NextSeq 550 flow cell was used to sequence each immunoSEQ 96-well plate. Per the original workflow: Because only junctional sequences without quality scores were contained in the immunoSEQ output, filtering matching that applied to full-length reads could not be performed. Sequences were annotated with PyIR, a Python wrapper for IgBLAST v1.9, using IMGT germline references to assign V/J genes and CDR3. Reads with weak V/J assignments (E-value above 1e-6), missing CDR3, stop codons, out-of-frame junctions, or ambiguous translated residues were removed. V3J clonotypes were defined by identical inferred V gene, J gene, and CDR3 amino acid sequence. Percentage overlap between repertoires was calculated by dividing the number of shared unique clonotypes by the size of the smaller repertoire. Richness of each repertoire was evaluated using RTK rarefaction, the Chao1 estimator, and Recon v2.1 estimates of unobserved clonotypes. For all TCRbeta clonotypes obtained by the gDNA method from a handful of donors, generation probabilities were computed with OLGA. As stored in TCRdb, this immuneACCESS dataset retains in-frame rearrangements with V and J assigned. A fraction of the clones does not appear; measured against another copy, unresolved V genes explain less than half of the discrepancy, and the remainder lacks a known reason. V and J calls and clone size come straight from that table; D and trimming were deduced from the DNA. The sample profile shows 2 million to 2.5 million clones; almost 96% of them were found once. The ten largest make up more than 0.1% of the sample.

The donors were healthy, HIV-negative adults with no recently reported acute infections or vaccinations. Every donor was a Caucasian adult residing in Nashville, Tennessee, USA. Magnetic negative selection was used to enrich CD4+ T cells, after which naive cells were positively selected on CD45RA and the negative fraction became the memory subset. Blood was obtained by leukapheresis, after which PBMCs were separated by Ficoll-Histopaque density gradient centrifugation and cryopreserved in liquid nitrogen vapor phase. Analytical flow cytometry was used to check the purity and quantity of each magnetically sorted T cell population. Genomic DNA was isolated from each sorted fraction and quantified by UV absorbance on a Nanodrop 2000c. This clonotype was sampled from a man younger than 35 in good health. Sequenced sample: naive CD4+ T cells sorted from blood. In light of the paper, this sample's cell subset or site label describes: CD45RA+ positively selected.

The CDR3 protein is CATSRGRQGADTIYF. At the DNA level, the sequence is TGTGCCACCAGCAGGGGTCGGCAGGGGGCAGACACCATATATTTT. The chain employs TRBV15 and TRBJ1-3, and TRBD1 matches 8 of the central bases. The CDR3 numbers 15 residues from cysteine through phenylalanine. Only the CDR3 DNA stays, 45 bases, in frame from base 1. CDR1 and CDR2 were assigned from the germline V gene (reference sequence) as LNHNV and YYDKDF. V loses 3 bases at its end and J loses 8 bases; junction bases beyond the gene matches: 9.